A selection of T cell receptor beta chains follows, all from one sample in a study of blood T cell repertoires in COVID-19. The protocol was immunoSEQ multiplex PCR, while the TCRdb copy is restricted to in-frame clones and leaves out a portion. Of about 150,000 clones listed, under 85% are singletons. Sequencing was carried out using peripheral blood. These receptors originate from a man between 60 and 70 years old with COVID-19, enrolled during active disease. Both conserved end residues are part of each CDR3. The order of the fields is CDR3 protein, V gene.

CDR3aa: CASSYSTGGGYTF
v_gene: TRBV6-6

CDR3aa: CASGLEPTGYNEQFF
v_gene: TRBV12-5

CDR3aa: CASSKGQGGMNTEAFF
v_gene: TRBV7-3

CDR3aa: CASSLAGDGSQPQHF
v_gene: TRBV7-9

CDR3aa: CASRQGSNQPQHF
v_gene: TRBV6-5

CDR3aa: CASNRGQFYNSPLHF
v_gene: TRBV6-5

CDR3aa: CASSPRGVSGNTIYF
v_gene: TRBV7-2

CDR3aa: CASSYSATANYGYTF
v_gene: TRBV6-5

CDR3aa: CASSSTGQMNTEAFF
v_gene: TRBV6-6

CDR3aa: CAWVPAGALGYEQYF
v_gene: TRBV30

CDR3aa: CASSLGGSKDTQYF
v_gene: TRBV5-4

CDR3aa: CASRSPGQGDTF
v_gene: TRBV6-5

CDR3aa: CASSQYRDKDYEQYF
v_gene: TRBV18

CDR3aa: CASSPLLQGVKEQYF
v_gene: TRBV27

CDR3aa: CASSPYDRPSEQYF
v_gene: TRBV7-8

CDR3aa: CASSLWTGARPGANVLTF
v_gene: TRBV19

CDR3aa: CASSLYVGASNQPQHF
v_gene: TRBV7-9

CDR3aa: CASSYSRDRSSYEQYF
v_gene: TRBV6-5

CDR3aa: CASSYSPGTNYGYTF
v_gene: TRBV6-5

CDR3aa: CASSLSGGATYEQYF
v_gene: TRBV2

CDR3aa: CASSPTQGSSPLHF
v_gene: TRBV4-2

CDR3aa: CASSQPGQEHYGYTF
v_gene: TRBV6-2/TRBV6-3

CDR3aa: CASSPPGLPYEQYF
v_gene: TRBV18

CDR3aa: CASSPVHRVGADTQYF
v_gene: TRBV28

CDR3aa: CASSLRSYNEQFF
v_gene: TRBV7-6

CDR3aa: CASSHPPKGGTGGLQPQHF
v_gene: TRBV4-1

CDR3aa: CASRQGLAINEQFF
v_gene: TRBV4-1

CDR3aa: CASSQQGYTEAFF
v_gene: TRBV5-1

CDR3aa: CASSDYSKNTEAFF
v_gene: TRBV25-1

CDR3aa: CASSQDDGADNSNQPQHF
v_gene: TRBV14

CDR3aa: CASSQDRGLAEKLFF
v_gene: TRBV18

CDR3aa: CASSTTGGDQPQHF
v_gene: TRBV19

CDR3aa: CAASHRGPPTTNEKLFF
v_gene: TRBV19

CDR3aa: CASSRHTDTQYF
v_gene: TRBV3-1/TRBV3-2

CDR3aa: CASSPPMTSGRSEQYF
v_gene: TRBV18

CDR3aa: CASSAEAGQGDQPQHF
v_gene: TRBV9

CDR3aa: CASSLRQGAGANVLTF
v_gene: TRBV6-6

CDR3aa: CASSLSSGTDTQYF
v_gene: TRBV7-9

CDR3aa: CATSAHQDTQYF
v_gene: TRBV24-1

CDR3aa: CASSVRSSGRINEQFF
v_gene: TRBV9

CDR3aa: CASSPQGQQPQHF
v_gene: TRBV7-3

CDR3aa: CASLSGGAVGYTF
v_gene: TRBV6-5

CDR3aa: CASSPLNAGRHEQYF
v_gene: TRBV4-3

CDR3aa: CASSGDTIGTEAFF
v_gene: TRBV9

CDR3aa: CASSITGTGYTGELFF
v_gene: TRBV5-6

CDR3aa: CASSEASRYSNQPQHF
v_gene: TRBV6-1

CDR3aa: CATSLRWGGVETQYF
v_gene: TRBV15

CDR3aa: CASSAQGTGTGETQYF
v_gene: TRBV9

CDR3aa: CASSQLGANSNQPQHF
v_gene: TRBV4-2

CDR3aa: CASSQTSVPEKLFF
v_gene: TRBV7-2

CDR3aa: CASGLAGGYNEQFF
v_gene: TRBV6-1

CDR3aa: CASSSRAGQGDSGANVLTF
v_gene: TRBV7-3

CDR3aa: CASSLRLYGYTF
v_gene: TRBV19

CDR3aa: CASRADRGAYNEQFF
v_gene: TRBV19

CDR3aa: CASSHDRGRSDEQYF
v_gene: TRBV5-4

CDR3aa: CASSSTGNSPLHF
v_gene: TRBV5-5

CDR3aa: CASSITATSSGNTIYF
v_gene: TRBV19

CDR3aa: CASSSQGDTQYF
v_gene: TRBV11-2

CDR3aa: CASSGTEKETQYF
v_gene: TRBV6-5